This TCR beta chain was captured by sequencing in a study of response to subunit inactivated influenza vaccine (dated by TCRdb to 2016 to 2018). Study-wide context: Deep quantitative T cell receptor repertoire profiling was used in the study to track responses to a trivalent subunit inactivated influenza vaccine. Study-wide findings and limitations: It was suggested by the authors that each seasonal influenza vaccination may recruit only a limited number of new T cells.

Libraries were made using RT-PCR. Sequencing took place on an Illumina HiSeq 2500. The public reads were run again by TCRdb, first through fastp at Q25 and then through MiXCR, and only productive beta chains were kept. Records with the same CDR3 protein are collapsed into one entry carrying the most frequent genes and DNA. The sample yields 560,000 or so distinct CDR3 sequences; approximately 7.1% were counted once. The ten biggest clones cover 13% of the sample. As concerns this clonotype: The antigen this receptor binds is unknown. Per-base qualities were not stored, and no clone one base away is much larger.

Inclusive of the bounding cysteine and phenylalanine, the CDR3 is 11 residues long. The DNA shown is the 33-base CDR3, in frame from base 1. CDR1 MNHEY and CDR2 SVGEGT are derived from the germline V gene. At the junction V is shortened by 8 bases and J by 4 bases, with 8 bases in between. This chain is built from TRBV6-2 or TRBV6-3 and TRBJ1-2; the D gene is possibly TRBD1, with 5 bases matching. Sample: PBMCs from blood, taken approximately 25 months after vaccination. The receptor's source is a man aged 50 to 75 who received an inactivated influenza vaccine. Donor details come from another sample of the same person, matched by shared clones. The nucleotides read TGTGCCAGCCGGGACGTCTATGGCTACACCTTC. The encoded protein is CASRDVYGYTF.